Following are 10 T cell receptor beta chains from one sample sequenced in a study of T-cell reconstitution after alpha-beta-depleted transplantation in children. Using unique molecular identifiers, the investigators prepared the TCRbeta library. Using its own MiXCR run on the PCR reads, TCRdb lists one record per CDR3 protein. Among 670,000 or so distinct CDR3 sequences listed, around 14% were seen once. The input for sequencing was PBMCs, taken before TCRalphabeta/CD19-depleted stem cell transplant. Receptor source: a girl aged 2-10 years with congenital amegakaryocytic thrombocytopenia, due to receive a stem cell transplant.

This clonotype showed up many times. The genes are TRBV12-3 or TRBV12-4 and TRBJ2-1; no definite D call. This CDR3 has 15 residues. Trimming stripped 6 bases from V and 6 bases from J, with 18 bases between. This CDR3 is CASSPSRLVVNEQFF. CDR3 coding DNA: TGTGCCAGCAGCCCCAGCCGGCTCGTAGTCAATGAGCAGTTCTTC.

This clonotype was picked up many times. The J gene is TRBJ2-1, the V gene TRBV20-1; D tentatively fits TRBD1 or TRBD2 (7 bases each). Germline CDR1 DFQATT, CDR2 SNEGSKA (reference sequence). Trimming cost V 6 bases and J 5 bases, with 17 bases left between them. This CDR3 has 14 residues. CDR3 coding DNA: TGCAGTGCCAGGGGGGGTAGCGGCAACAATGAGCAGTTCTTC. It specifies CSARGGSGNNEQFF.

This clonotype was recorded many times. This chain joins TRBV7-9 and TRBJ1-2; the D gene is possibly TRBD1 (5 bases). V lost 1 base, J lost 4 bases, and 7 bases lay in between. The CDR3 totals 13 residues. Germline V gene data show CDR1 as SEHNR and CDR2 as FQNEAQ (reference sequence). The CDR3 DNA reads TGTGCCAGCAGCTTAGTCGGGGGCTATGGCTACACCTTC. Translation gives CASSLVGGYGYTF.

This clonotype appeared a few times. The rearrangement joins TRBV30 to TRBJ2-1, with 14 bases fitting TRBD2. This CDR3 comprises 14 residues. CDR1 and CDR2 from the germline V gene are GTSNPN and SVGIG (reference sequence). After removal of 1 base from V and 8 bases from J, the junction contained 1 base not matched to a gene. The CDR3 region is CAWSEGLAGDEQFF. CDR3 nucleotide sequence: TGTGCCTGGAGTGAGGGACTAGCGGGGGATGAGCAGTTCTTC.

The CDR3: CASSYAANWDERETQYF. The CDR3 DNA is TGTGCCAGCAGTTACGCTGCCAACTGGGACGAAAGAGAGACCCAGTACTTC. This chain connects TRBV6-7 to TRBJ2-5; D assignment may be TRBD1 or TRBD2 (5 bases each). TRBV6-7 is identified as an open reading frame with a role that is uncertain. This CDR3 is 17 amino acids long. V was clipped by 2 bases and J by 4 bases, with 20 bases between them.

This clonotype has a count of ten or more. This sequence joins TRBV12-3 or TRBV12-4 and TRBJ2-7; possible D gene TRBD2, 6 bases. The CDR3 is 14 amino acids. V dropped 3 bases and J dropped 4 bases, with 13 bases sitting between them. The CDR3 region has the DNA TGTGCCAGCAGTTTTCAGGGAGGTGGTTACGAGCAGTACTTC. The encoded protein is CASSFQGGGYEQYF.

This clonotype has a count of ten or more. The chain links TRBV20-1 to TRBJ2-1, with a weak D call TRBD2 (5 bases). The CDR3 runs to 14 residues. Germline V gives CDR1 DFQATT, CDR2 SNEGSKA (reference sequence). V was clipped by 6 bases and J by 0 bases, with 12 bases between them. The CDR3 region has the DNA TGCAGTGCCGCGCGGGCGAGCTCCTACAATGAGCAGTTCTTC. Residues: CSAARASSYNEQFF.

This clonotype was seen a few times. The chain combines TRBV20-1 with TRBJ2-1; D is unclear. Germline CDR1 DFQATT, CDR2 SNEGSKA (reference sequence). The CDR3 loop spans 15 amino acids. Between the trimmed V and J ends, which lost 3 bases and 1 base, there was a span of 13 bases. The CDR3 protein is CSASKNSMSYNEQFF. The CDR3, as DNA: TGCAGTGCTAGTAAGAATAGTATGTCCTACAATGAGCAGTTCTTC.

This clonotype was observed many times. The chain joins TRBV7-2 to TRBJ2-1; tentatively, D is TRBD2 (7 bases). Trimming stripped 5 bases from V and 1 base from J, with 24 bases between. This CDR3 is 19 amino acids long. Germline CDR1 and CDR2: SGHTA and FQGNSA. DNA of the CDR3: TGTGCCAGCAGCCGCTCAGGGGAGGGTAGCGGGTTATCCTACAATGAGCAGTTCTTC. It translates to CASSRSGEGSGLSYNEQFF.

This clonotype was seen repeatedly, ten times or more. The gene calls are TRBV9 and TRBJ2-1, with no clear D. V was cut by 0 bases and J by 7 bases, with 8 bases left in between. CDR3 length equals 13 residues. The germline CDR1 and CDR2 sequences are SGDLS and YYNGEE. CDR3 DNA sequence: TGTGCCAGCAGCGTAGCCCCAGCGAATGAGCAGTTCTTC. Residues: CASSVAPANEQFF.